These T cell receptor beta chains were read from a single sample in a study of T cell responses to AZD1222 COVID-19 vaccine. TCRdb's copy holds only in-frame clones and misses some; the assay was immunoSEQ multiplex PCR. The sample contains over 150,000 clones, about 93% of which appear only once. The material sequenced was peripheral blood, taken 28 days after the second AZD1222 dose. The receptors stem from an adult who received the AZD1222 COVID-19 vaccine. Both conserved end residues are part of each CDR3. The D gene is left open where the match is weak. Part of the rows lack a size; the others show once, few, many or a class for expanded clones.

J,V,size,D,DNA,CDR3
TRBJ2-2,TRBV5-1,-,TRBD2,TGCGCCAGCAGGGCCCTCACTAGCGGGGGGACCGGGGAGCTGTTTTTT,CASRALTSGGTGELFF
TRBJ2-2,TRBV7-2,-,-,TGTGCCAGCAGCTTACTGAGGAATTCCGGGGAGCTGTTTTTT,CASSLLRNSGELFF
TRBJ1-5,TRBV7-9,once,TRBD1,TGTGCCAGCAGCATGACAGGGGACACCAATCAGCCCCAGCATTTT,CASSMTGDTNQPQHF
TRBJ2-2,TRBV6-2/TRBV6-3,-,TRBD1,TGTGCCAGCAGTTACTCCGCCTATCGACAGGGGGTCACCGGGGAGCTGTTTTTT,CASSYSAYRQGVTGELFF
TRBJ2-2,TRBV7-2,-,TRBD2,TGTGCCAGCAGCTTGGTAGCGGGGGGGCCGGGCACCGGGGAGCTGTTTTTT,CASSLVAGGPGTGELFF
TRBJ2-1,TRBV10-3,few,TRBD2,TGTGCCATCACTCCCGGACTAGCGGGGGGGACATACAATGAGCAGTTCTTC,CAITPGLAGGTYNEQFF
TRBJ1-6,TRBV28,-,-,TGTGCCAGCAGCGGGGCGGGTAGCTCCTATAATTCACCCCTCCACTTT,CASSGAGSSYNSPLHF
TRBJ1-2,TRBV25-1,-,-,TGTGCCAGCAGTGATGAGGGGTGGAGCTATGGCTACACCTTC,CASSDEGWSYGYTF
TRBJ1-2,TRBV6-2/TRBV6-3,-,-,TGTGCCAGCAGTTGGTCCAACTATGGCTACACCTTC,CASSWSNYGYTF
TRBJ1-1,TRBV5-1,-,TRBD1,TGCGCCAGCAGCTTGGACAGGCAGGGGGCTGAAGCTTTCTTT,CASSLDRQGAEAFF
TRBJ1-5,TRBV2,-,-,TGTGCCAGCAGTGATATGTATAGCAATCAGCCCCAGCATTTT,CASSDMYSNQPQHF
TRBJ1-1,TRBV5-1,-,-,TGCGCCAGCAGCTTCCGACAGTGGAACACTGAAGCTTTCTTT,CASSFRQWNTEAFF
TRBJ2-3,TRBV11-2,-,-,TGTGCCAGCAGCTTAAGGAGGGGGGCCGCTAGCACAGATACGCAGTATTTT,CASSLRRGAASTDTQYF
TRBJ1-4,TRBV9,-,TRBD1,TGTGCCAGCAGCGGCTCGGGGACAGGGACTGAAAAACTGTTTTTT,CASSGSGTGTEKLFF
TRBJ1-5,TRBV6-5,-,-,TGTGCCAGCAGTCAGACTCGTACTACAAATCAGCCCCAGCATTTT,CASSQTRTTNQPQHF
TRBJ2-5,TRBV6-5,once,-,TGTGCCAGCAGTTACTCCGAGGGCCAAGAGACCCAGTACTTC,CASSYSEGQETQYF
TRBJ1-4,TRBV7-9,-,-,TGTGCCAGCAGCCCTGGGGTCCTACCAACTAATGAAAAACTGTTTTTT,CASSPGVLPTNEKLFF
TRBJ1-1,TRBV5-1,-,-,TGCGCCAGCAACCCCATGAGCGGGGGTGAAGCTTTCTTT,CASNPMSGGEAFF
TRBJ1-2,TRBV29-1,-,-,TGCAGCGTTGTAGGGGACTCGGCGGGCTACACCTTC,CSVVGDSAGYTF
TRBJ2-1,TRBV4-2,-,TRBD2,TGTGCCAGCAGCCAAGAAACGGTCAGCGGGGGGGCCGACAATGAGCAGTTCTTC,CASSQETVSGGADNEQFF